This T cell receptor (beta chain) comes out of a study of cytomegalovirus exposure and HLA in healthy donors. Study conclusions and caveats: Researchers reported that a few CMV-associated chains were confirmed in vitro as CMV antigen-specific. It was reported that the classifier diagnosed cytomegalovirus status with high specificity and sensitivity in both the original and validation cohorts.

This CDR3 spans 14 amino acids. Trimming stripped 4 bases from V and 3 bases from J, with 13 bases between. CDR1 is SGHTA, CDR2 FQGNSA, per germline. The method was immunoSEQ multiplex PCR; TCRdb's version includes in-frame clones alone and lacks a portion of them. Of fewer than 120,000 clones in the sample, more than 70% were seen once. About this clone itself: Antigen: not known.

The sequence was collected from a woman between 18 and 30 years old in good health and CMV-seronegative. The chain links TRBV7-2 to TRBJ2-7; TRBD2 is a possible D gene (6 bases). The sequencing sample was made of PBMCs. Here the CDR3 reads CASSWAPGDYEQYF. CDR3 bases: TGTGCCAGCAGCTGGGCCCCGGGGGACTACGAGCAGTACTTC.